The T cell receptor (beta chain) described here comes from a study of response to subunit inactivated influenza vaccine. Study observations and caveats: That few new T cells are recruited by each seasonal influenza vaccination was the authors' suggestion.

This clonotype was recorded a few times. The antigen is not known. TCRdb reprocessed the RT-PCR reads via MiXCR and lists one record per CDR3 protein. In the table there are 300,000 to 350,000 distinct CDR3 sequences, 22% of which are singletons. This specimen consisted of PBMCs from blood, obtained less than 22 months after vaccination. The clonotype comes from a man aged 50 to 69 who received an inactivated influenza vaccine.

The CDR3 loop is CASSPGQTGETQYF. The CDR3 DNA reads TGCGCCAGCAGCCCGGGACAGACAGGAGAGACCCAGTACTTC. The gene calls are TRBV5-1 and TRBJ2-5; 7 bases are shared with TRBD1. CDR1 is SGHRS, CDR2 YFSETQ, per germline. This CDR3 comprises 14 residues. Losses at the gene ends were 4 bases for V and 4 bases for J; bases not matched to a gene: 7. Variable domain in full (rest from reference TRBV5-1 and TRBJ2-5): KAGVTQTPRYLIKTRGQQVTLSCSPISGHRSVSWYQQTPGQGLQFLFEYFSETQRNKGNFPGRFSGRQFSNSRSEMNVSTLELGDSALYLCASSPGQTGETQYFGPGTRLLVL.